The 5 T cell receptor beta chains below were found in one sample sequenced in a study of shared clonotypes between healthy human individuals. Assay used: immunoSEQ multiplex PCR; TCRdb lists only in-frame clones, some missing. The sample has about 490,000 clones; 76% are singletons. What was sequenced was PBMCs. These receptors came from a woman between 35 and 50 years old in good health. Some clones in this sample may be carry-over from other donors' samples.

On this clone itself: This probably arose from a read error, given a far larger clone one base away. Other DNA sequences within the sample encode an identical CDR3. The chain carries TRBV5-1 and TRBJ2-2; D is possibly TRBD2 (6 bases). Trimming stripped 4 bases from V and 5 bases from J, with 15 bases between. Germline CDR1 and CDR2: SGHRS and YFSETQ. This CDR3 has 15 residues. This CDR3 reads CASSGSFGGTGELFF. CDR3 DNA: TGCGCCAGCAGCGGTTCCTTCGGGGGAACCGGGGAGCTGTTTTTT. The full variable domain, rest sourced from reference TRBV5-1 and TRBJ2-2, is KAGVTQTPRYLIKTRGQQVTLSCSPISGHRSVSWYQQTPGQGLQFLFEYFSETQRNKGNFPGRFSGRQFSNSRSEMNVSTLELGDSALYLCASSGSFGGTGELFFGEGSRLTVL.

The chain uses TRBV7-2 and TRBJ2-7; 8 nucleotides align to TRBD1. V lost 5 bases to trimming and J lost 5 bases; unmatched junction nucleotides: 8. The CDR3 length is 14 residues. Germline values: CDR1 SGHTA, CDR2 FQGNSA. DNA for the CDR3: TGTGCCAGCAGCGTCAGCGGACAGGGCCACGAGCAGTACTTC. Protein sequence: CASSVSGQGHEQYF.

This clone appeared a single time. The V call is TRBV4-2, the J call TRBJ2-3; the match to TRBD2 covers 10 bases. The CDR3 is 16 residues long. Trimming removed 3 bases from V and 2 bases from J; junction bases left unmatched: 5. The germline gives CDR1 LGHNA, CDR2 YNFKEQ. CDR3 sequence reads: CASSHRLAGLTDTQYF. The CDR3 coding sequence is TGTGCCAGCAGCCACAGACTAGCGGGTCTCACAGATACGCAGTATTTT.

In this sample, this clone turned up a few times. The chain is built from TRBV7-8 and TRBJ1-1, with 7 nucleotides matching TRBD1. Losses at the gene ends were 5 bases for V and 6 bases for J; bases not matched to a gene: 9. Germline-derived CDR1 and CDR2 are SGHVS and FQNEAQ. The CDR3 is made up of 14 amino acids. The CDR3 DNA follows: TGTGCCAGCAGCAGAGAGACAGGGACCTCTGAAGCTTTCTTT. It translates to CASSRETGTSEAFF.

The chain is built from TRBV5-1 and TRBJ1-1; D ambiguous. Germline assignment: CDR1 SGHRS and CDR2 YFSETQ. This CDR3 is built from 13 residues. With 1 base removed from V and 6 bases from J, the gap between germline ends came to 10 bases. The CDR3 sequence: CASSLQDLAEAFF. CDR3 coding DNA: TGCGCCAGCAGCTTGCAGGACTTGGCTGAAGCTTTCTTT.